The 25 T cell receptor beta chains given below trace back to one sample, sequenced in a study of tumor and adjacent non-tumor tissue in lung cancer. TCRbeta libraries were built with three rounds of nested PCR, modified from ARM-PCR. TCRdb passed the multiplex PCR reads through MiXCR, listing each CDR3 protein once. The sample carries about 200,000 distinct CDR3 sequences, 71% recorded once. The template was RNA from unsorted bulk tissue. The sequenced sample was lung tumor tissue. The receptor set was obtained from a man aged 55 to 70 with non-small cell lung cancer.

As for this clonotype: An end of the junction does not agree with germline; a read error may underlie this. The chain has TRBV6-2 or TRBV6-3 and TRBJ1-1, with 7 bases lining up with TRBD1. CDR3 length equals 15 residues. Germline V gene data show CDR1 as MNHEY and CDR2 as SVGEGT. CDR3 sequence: CASTTDREEKTEASF. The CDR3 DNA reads TGTGCCAGCACCACCGACAGGGAGGAGAAGACTGAAGCTTCCTTT.

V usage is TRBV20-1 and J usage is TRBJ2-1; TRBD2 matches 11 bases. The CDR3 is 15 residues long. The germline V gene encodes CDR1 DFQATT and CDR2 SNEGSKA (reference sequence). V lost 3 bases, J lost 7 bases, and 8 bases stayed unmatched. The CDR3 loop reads CSASGLAGGGNEQFF. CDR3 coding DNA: TGCAGTGCTAGTGGACTAGCGGGCGGAGGTAATGAGCAGTTCTTC.

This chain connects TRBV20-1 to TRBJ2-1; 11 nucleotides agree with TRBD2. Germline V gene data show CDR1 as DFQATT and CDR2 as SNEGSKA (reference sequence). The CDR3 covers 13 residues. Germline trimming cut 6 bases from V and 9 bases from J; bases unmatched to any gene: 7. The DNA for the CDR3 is TGCAGTGCCAATAGCGGGAGGGGATGTGAGCAGTTCTTC. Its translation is CSANSGRGCEQFF.

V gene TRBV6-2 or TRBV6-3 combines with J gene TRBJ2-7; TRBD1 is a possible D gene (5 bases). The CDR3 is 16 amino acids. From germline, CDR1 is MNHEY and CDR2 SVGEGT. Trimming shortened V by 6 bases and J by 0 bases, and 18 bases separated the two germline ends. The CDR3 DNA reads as TGTGCCAGCAGCGGTTTAAAGGGGCCCATCTCCTACGAGCAGTACTTC. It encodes CASSGLKGPISYEQYF.

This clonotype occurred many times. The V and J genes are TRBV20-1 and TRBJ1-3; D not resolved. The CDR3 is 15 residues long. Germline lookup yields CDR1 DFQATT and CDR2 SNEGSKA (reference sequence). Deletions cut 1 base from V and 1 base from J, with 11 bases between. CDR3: CSARVAAASGNTIYF. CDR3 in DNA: TGCAGTGCTAGAGTGGCAGCGGCATCTGGAAACACCATATATTTT.

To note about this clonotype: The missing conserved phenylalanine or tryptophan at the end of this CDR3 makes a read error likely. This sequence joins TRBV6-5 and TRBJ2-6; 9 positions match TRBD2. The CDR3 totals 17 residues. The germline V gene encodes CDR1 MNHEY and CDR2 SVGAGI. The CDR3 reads CASSLAGASSGANLLTI. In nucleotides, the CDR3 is TGTGCCAGCAGTTTAGCGGGGGCCAGCTCTGGGGCCAACCTCCTGACTATC.

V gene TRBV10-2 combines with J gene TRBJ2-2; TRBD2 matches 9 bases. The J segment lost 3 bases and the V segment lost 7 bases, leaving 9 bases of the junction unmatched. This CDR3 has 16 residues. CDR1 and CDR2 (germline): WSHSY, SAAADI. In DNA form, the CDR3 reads TGCGCCAGCACACCCCGAGGACTAGCGTACACCGGGGAGCTGTTTTTT. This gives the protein CASTPRGLAYTGELFF.

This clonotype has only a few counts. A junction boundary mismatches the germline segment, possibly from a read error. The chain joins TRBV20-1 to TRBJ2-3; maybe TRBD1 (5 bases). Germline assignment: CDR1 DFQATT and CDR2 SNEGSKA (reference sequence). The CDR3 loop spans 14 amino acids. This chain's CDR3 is CSARPGFRTGTQYF. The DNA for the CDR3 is TGCAGTGCTAGACCCGGCTTTAGAACAGGTACGCAGTATTTT.

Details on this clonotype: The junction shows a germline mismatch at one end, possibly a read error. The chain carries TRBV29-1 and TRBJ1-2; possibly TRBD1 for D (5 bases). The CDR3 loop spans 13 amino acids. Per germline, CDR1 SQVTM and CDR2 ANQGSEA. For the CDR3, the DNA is TGCAGCATTTTAAACGCAGGGAACTATGGCTACACTTTC. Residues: CSILNAGNYGYTF.

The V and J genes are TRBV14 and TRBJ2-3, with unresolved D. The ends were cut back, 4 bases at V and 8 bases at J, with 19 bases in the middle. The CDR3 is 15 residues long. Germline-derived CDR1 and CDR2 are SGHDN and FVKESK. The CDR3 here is CASSLGSPILSTQYF. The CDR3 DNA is TGTGCCAGCAGCCTCGGGTCTCCCATTCTCTCTACGCAGTATTTT.

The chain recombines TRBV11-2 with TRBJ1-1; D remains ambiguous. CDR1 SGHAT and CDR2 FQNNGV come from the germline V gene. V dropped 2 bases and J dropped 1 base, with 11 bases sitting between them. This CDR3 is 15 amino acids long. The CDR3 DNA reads TGTGCCAGCAGCTTACCCCGGACGGGGAACACTGAAGCTTTCTTT. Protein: CASSLPRTGNTEAFF. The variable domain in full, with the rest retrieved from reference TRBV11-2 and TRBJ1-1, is EAGVAQSPRYKIIEKRQSVAFWCNPISGHATLYWYQQILGQGPKLLIQFQNNGVVDDSQLPKDRFSAERLKGVDSTLKIQPAKLEDSAVYLCASSLPRTGNTEAFFGQGTRLTVV.

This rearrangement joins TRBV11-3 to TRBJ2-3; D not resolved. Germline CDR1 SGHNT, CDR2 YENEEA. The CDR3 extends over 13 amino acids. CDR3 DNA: TGTGACGGCAGTTTAGAGATGAGAAGAGAGGAGTATTTT. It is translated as CDGSLEMRREEYF.

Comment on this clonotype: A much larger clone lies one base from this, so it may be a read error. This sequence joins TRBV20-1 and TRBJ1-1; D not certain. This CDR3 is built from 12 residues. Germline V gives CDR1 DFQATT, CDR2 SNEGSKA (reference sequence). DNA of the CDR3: TGCAGTGCTACATACTTGAACACTGAAGTTTTCTTT. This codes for CSATYLNTEVFF.

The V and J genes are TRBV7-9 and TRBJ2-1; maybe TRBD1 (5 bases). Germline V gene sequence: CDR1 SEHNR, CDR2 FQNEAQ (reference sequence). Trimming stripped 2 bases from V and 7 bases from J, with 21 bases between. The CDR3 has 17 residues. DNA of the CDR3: TGTGCCAGCAGCTTACTCAAGACAGCATATCCTATGAATGAGCAGTTCTTC. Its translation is CASSLLKTAYPMNEQFF.

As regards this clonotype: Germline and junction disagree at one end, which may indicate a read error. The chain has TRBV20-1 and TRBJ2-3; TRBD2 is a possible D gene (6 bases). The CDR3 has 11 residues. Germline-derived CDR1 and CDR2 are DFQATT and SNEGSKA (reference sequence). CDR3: CSGGVTDTQYF. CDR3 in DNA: TGCAGTGGGGGGGTTACAGATACGCAATATTTT.

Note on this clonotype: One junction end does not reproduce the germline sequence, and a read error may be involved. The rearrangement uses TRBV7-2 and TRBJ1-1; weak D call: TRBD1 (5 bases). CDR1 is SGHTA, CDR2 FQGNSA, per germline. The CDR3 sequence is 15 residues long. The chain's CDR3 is CASSPHEVRGTEVFF. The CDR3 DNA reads TGTGCCAGCAGCCCCCATGAGGTTAGGGGCACTGAAGTTTTCTTT. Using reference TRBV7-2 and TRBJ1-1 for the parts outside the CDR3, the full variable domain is GAGVSQSPSNKVTEKGKDVELRCDPISGHTALYWYRQSLGQGLEFLIYFQGNSAPDKSGLPSDRFSAERTGGSVSTLTIQRTQQEDSAVYLCASSPHEVRGTEVFFGQGTRLTVV.

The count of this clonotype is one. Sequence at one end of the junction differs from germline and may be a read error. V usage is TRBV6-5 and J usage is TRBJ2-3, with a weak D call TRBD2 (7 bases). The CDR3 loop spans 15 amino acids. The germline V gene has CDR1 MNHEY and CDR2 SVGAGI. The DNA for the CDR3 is TGTGCCAGAAGGAGGGGGACTACCGACACAGATATGCAGTATTTT. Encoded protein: CARRRGTTDTDMQYF.

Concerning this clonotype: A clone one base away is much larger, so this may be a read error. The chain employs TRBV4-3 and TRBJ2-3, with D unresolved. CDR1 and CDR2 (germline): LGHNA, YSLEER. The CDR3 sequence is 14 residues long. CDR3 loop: CTSSQELRTDTQYF. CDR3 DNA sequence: TGCACCAGCAGCCAAGAACTACGCACAGATACGCAGTATTTT.

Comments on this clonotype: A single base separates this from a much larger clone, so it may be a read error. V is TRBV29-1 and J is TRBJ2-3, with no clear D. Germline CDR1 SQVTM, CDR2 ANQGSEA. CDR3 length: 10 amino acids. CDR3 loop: CSIEKDTQYF. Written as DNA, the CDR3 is TGCAGCATTGAAAAAGATACGCAGTATTTT.

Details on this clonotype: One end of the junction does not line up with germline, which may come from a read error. The DNA for the CDR3 is TGTGCCAGCAGCCGGATAGGAAATTCGCCCCTCCACTTT. Its protein is CASSRIGNSPLHF. This chain joins TRBV11-2 and TRBJ1-6; no firm D call. This CDR3 region has 13 residues. The germline V gene has CDR1 SGHAT and CDR2 FQNNGV.

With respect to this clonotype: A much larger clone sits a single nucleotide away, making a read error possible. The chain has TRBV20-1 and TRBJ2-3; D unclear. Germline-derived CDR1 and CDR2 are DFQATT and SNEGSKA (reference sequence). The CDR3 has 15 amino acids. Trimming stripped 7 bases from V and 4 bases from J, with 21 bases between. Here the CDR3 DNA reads TGCAGTGGAGTGGAACAACTGGGTTTGTCAGATACGCAGTATTTT. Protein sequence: CSGVEQLGLSDTQYF.

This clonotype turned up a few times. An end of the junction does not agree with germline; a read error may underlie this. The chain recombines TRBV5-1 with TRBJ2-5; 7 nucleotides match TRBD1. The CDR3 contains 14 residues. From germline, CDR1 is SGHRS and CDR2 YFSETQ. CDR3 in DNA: TGCGCCAGTAGCTTGGAGCCAGGGGGTGAGACCCAGTACTTC. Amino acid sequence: CASSLEPGGETQYF.

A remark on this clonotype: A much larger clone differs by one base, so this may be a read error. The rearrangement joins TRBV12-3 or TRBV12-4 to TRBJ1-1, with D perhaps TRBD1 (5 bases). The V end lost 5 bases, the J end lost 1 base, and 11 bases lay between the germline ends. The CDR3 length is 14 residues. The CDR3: CASSGRDENTEAFF. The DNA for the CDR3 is TGTGCCAGCAGTGGCAGGGATGAGAACACTGAAGCTTTCTTT.

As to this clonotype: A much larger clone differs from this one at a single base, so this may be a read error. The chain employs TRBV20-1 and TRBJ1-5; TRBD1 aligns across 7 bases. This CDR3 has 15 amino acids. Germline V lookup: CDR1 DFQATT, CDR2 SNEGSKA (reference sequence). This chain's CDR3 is CTARPRGFGNQPQHF. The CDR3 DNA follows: TGCACTGCTAGACCCAGGGGGTTTGGCAATCAGCCCCAGCATTTT.

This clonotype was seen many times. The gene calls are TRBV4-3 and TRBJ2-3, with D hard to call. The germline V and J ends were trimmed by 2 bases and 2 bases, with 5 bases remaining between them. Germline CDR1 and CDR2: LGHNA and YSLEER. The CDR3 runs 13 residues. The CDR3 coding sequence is TGCGCCAGCAGCCAAAAAAACACAGATACGCAGTATTTT. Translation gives CASSQKNTDTQYF.